This TCR beta chain was captured by sequencing in a study of T cell responses to AZD1222 COVID-19 vaccine. CDR1 is SGHRS and CDR2 is YFSETQ in the germline V gene. V lost 5 bases, J lost 3 bases, and 11 bases stayed unmatched. The CDR3 has 16 amino acids. Data came from immunoSEQ multiplex PCR; TCRdb stores just in-frame clones and leaves some out. The table includes about 120,000 clones, approximately 90% detected once. Worth noting for this clone: Its matching antigen is unknown.

Findings of the study overall: Donor demographics were predominantly white British with a female majority; clonal diversity may be underestimated. With two AZD1222 doses given, Spike-specific TCR breadth and depth both rose. Only 5 to 7 individuals given AZD1222 were seropositive at baseline. Sampling captured repertoires only after the peak T cell response.

The sequencing used peripheral blood, collected on day 0 of AZD1222 vaccination. The chain is built from TRBV5-1 and TRBJ2-5; 9 bases align to TRBD2. The sequence was collected from an adult in good health. The CDR3: CASRYPSGGTEETQYF. Here the CDR3 DNA reads TGCGCCAGCAGATATCCAAGCGGGGGGACAGAAGAGACCCAGTACTTC.